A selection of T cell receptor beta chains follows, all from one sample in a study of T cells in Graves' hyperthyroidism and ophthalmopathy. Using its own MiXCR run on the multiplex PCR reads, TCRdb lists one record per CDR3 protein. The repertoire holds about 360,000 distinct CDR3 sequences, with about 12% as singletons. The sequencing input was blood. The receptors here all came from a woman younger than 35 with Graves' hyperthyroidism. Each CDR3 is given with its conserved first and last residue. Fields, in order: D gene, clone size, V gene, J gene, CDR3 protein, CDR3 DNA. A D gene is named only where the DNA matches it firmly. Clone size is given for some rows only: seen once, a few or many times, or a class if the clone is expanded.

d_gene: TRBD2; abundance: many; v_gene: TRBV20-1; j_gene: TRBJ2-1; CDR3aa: CSAQPAGGYQGEQFF; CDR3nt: TGCAGTGCTCAACCGGCGGGGGGGTATCAGGGAGAGCAGTTCTTC
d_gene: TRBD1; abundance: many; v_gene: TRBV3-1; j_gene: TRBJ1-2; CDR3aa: CASSPDFTGGDLANYGYTF; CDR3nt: TGTGCCAGCAGCCCGGACTTCACAGGGGGTGATCTAGCTAACTATGGCTACACCTTC
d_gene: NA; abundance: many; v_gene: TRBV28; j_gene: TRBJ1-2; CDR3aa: CASSVNYGYTF; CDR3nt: TGTGCCAGCAGTGTAAATTATGGCTACACCTTC
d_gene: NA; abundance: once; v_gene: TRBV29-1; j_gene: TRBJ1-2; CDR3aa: CSVGEDGQRGYTF; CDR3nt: TGCAGCGTTGGGGAGGACGGCCAGCGGGGCTACACCTTC
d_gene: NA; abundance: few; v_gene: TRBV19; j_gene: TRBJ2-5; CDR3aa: CASSIAQGEQETQYF; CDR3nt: TGTGCCAGTAGTATTGCACAGGGAGAGCAAGAGACCCAGTACTTC
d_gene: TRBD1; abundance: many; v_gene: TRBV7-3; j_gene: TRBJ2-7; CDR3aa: CASSTQGANEQYF; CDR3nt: TGTGCCAGCAGCACCCAGGGGGCCAACGAGCAGTACTTC
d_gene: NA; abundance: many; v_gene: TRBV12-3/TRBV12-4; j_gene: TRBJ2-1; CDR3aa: CASSSPSGVGAFF; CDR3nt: TGTGCCAGCAGTTCACCTTCTGGAGTGGGTGCGTTCTTC
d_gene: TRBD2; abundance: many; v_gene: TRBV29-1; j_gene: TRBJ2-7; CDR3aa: CSVDPSGGGNEQYF; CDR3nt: TGCAGCGTCGATCCCTCGGGGGGAGGTAACGAGCAGTACTTC
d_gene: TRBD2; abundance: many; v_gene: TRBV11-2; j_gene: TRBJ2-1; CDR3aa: CASSAIGLVSLDEQFF; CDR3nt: TGTGCCAGCAGCGCGATCGGACTAGTCAGCCTCGATGAGCAGTTCTTC
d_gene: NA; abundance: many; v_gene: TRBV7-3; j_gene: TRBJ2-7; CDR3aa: CASALDLRTGSYEQYF; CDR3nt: TGTGCCAGCGCACTTGACCTTAGGACGGGCTCCTACGAGCAGTACTTC
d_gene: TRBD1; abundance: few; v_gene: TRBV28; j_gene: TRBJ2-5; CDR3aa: CASRPGQGQETQYF; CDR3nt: TGTGCCAGCAGGCCCGGACAGGGTCAAGAGACCCAGTACTTC
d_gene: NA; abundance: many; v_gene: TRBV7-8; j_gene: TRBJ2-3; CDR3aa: CASSRTFFGRESADTQYF; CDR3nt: TGTGCCAGCAGCCGTACTTTTTTCGGACGGGAGTCAGCAGATACGCAGTATTTT
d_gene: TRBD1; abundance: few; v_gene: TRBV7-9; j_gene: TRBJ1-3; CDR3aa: CASSDGQGGLSGNTIYF; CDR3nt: TGTGCCAGCAGCGACGGACAGGGGGGCCTCTCTGGAAACACCATATATTTT
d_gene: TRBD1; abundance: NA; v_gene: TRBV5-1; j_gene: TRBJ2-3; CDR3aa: CASSRTSGTDLNTQYF; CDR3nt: TGCGCCAGCAGTCGTACCTCCGGGACAGATCTAAATACGCAGTATTTT
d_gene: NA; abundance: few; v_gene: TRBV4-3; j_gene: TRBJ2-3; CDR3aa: CASSQEFRTDTQYF; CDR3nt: TGCGCCAGCAGCCAAGAATTCAGGACAGATACGCAGTATTTT
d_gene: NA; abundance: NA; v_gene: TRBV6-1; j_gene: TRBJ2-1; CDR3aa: CASQGYYNEQFF; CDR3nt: TGTGCCAGCCAGGGGTACTACAATGAGCAGTTCTTC
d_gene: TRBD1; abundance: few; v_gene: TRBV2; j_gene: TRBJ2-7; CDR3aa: CASREQGLDEQYF; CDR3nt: TGTGCCAGCAGAGAACAGGGGTTGGACGAGCAGTACTTC
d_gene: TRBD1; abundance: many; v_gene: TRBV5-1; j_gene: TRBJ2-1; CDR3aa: CASSQLGQGYGEQFF; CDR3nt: TGCGCCAGCAGTCAGTTGGGACAGGGGTACGGTGAGCAGTTCTTC
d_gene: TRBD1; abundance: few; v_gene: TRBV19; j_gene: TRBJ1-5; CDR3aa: CASSIEGTVNQPQHF; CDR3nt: TGTGCCAGTAGTATAGAAGGGACAGTCAATCAGCCCCAGCATTTT
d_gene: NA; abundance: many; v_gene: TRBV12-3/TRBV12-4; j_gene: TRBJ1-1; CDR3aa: CASSSHREGTEAFF; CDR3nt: TGTGCCAGCAGTTCCCACAGGGAAGGCACTGAAGCTTTCTTT
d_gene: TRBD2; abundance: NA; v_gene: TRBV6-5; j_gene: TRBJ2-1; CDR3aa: CASSFPGLAFYNEQFF; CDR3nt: TGTGCCAGCAGTTTCCCGGGACTAGCGTTCTACAATGAGCAGTTCTTC
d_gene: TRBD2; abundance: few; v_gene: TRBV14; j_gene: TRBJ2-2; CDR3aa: CASSHLLGLAGGGELFF; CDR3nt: TGTGCCAGCAGCCATTTGCTGGGACTAGCGGGAGGCGGGGAGCTGTTTTTT
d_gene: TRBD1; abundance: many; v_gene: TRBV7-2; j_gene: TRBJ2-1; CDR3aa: CASSSGPGQGLNEQFF; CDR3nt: TGTGCCAGCAGCTCGGGGCCGGGACAGGGGTTAAATGAGCAGTTCTTC
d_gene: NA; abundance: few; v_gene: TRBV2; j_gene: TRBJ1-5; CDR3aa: CASTPKPGTNYQPRHF; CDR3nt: TGTGCCAGCACCCCGAAACCGGGAACGAATTATCAGCCCCGGCATTTT
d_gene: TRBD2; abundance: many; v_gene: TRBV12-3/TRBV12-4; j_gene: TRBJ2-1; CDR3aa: CASSSQAGFSYNEQFF; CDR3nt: TGTGCCAGCAGTTCCCAAGCGGGGTTCTCCTACAATGAGCAGTTCTTC